A selection of T cell receptor beta chains follows, all from one sample in a study of Ad26.COV2.S vaccination and SARS-CoV-2 variants. The repertoire was sequenced with immunoSEQ multiplex PCR; TCRdb's copy has only in-frame clones and lacks some. Here the sample spans around 340,000 clones, about nine tenths being singletons. This specimen consisted of peripheral blood, obtained in a trial of Ad26.COV2.S vaccine versus placebo. The source is a person between 18 and 65 years old who received the Ad26.COV2.S COVID-19 vaccine or a placebo. CDR3s include the opening cysteine and the closing phenylalanine or tryptophan.

j_call,v_call,cdr3_aa
TRBJ1-4,TRBV2,CASNLPGHGEKLFF
TRBJ2-1,TRBV7-2,CASSPSGEPYNEQFF
TRBJ2-1,TRBV4-1,CASSQEDAQYNEQFF
TRBJ2-7,TRBV7-2,CASSLMSGQADEQYF
TRBJ2-3,TRBV11-2,CASSLEYGLDTQYF
TRBJ1-2,TRBV25-1,CASSEFDRDYGYTF
TRBJ2-1,TRBV11-2,CASSLDRTNEQFF
TRBJ2-3,TRBV6-5,CASSTGQYTDTQYF
TRBJ1-4,TRBV11-2,CASSLEVKRFPANEKLFF
TRBJ2-2,TRBV30,CAFTSGLESGELFF
TRBJ2-1,TRBV9,CASSVDAGGPYNEQFF
TRBJ1-4,TRBV4-1,CASSQAGGREKLFF
TRBJ1-1,TRBV27,CASSFGFGITEAFF
TRBJ1-3,TRBV9,CASSAGIGERTGNTIYF
TRBJ1-5,TRBV28,CASNIGAGNNQPQHF
TRBJ2-7,TRBV30,CAWSSNHEQYF
TRBJ2-1,TRBV6-1,CASSEVGAASRPYNEQFF
TRBJ2-7,TRBV28,CASSSGQGAYEQYF
TRBJ2-7,TRBV6-5,CASSYSYADRTYEQYF
TRBJ1-1,TRBV5-1,CASEQGWGLNTEAFF
TRBJ2-2,TRBV7-2,CASSLVWGRNTGELFF
TRBJ1-5,TRBV18,CASSQGQGDQPQHF
TRBJ1-2,TRBV29-1,CSVSGLRGGYTF
TRBJ2-3,TRBV19,CASTADRGFLTDTQYF
TRBJ2-3,TRBV7-8,CASSLNLADTQYF
TRBJ2-4,TRBV7-9,CASSLTRTLAKNIQYF
TRBJ1-1,TRBV6-2/TRBV6-3,CASSSRGDSFMNTEAFF
TRBJ2-1,TRBV13,CASSPQPGTSFRYNEQFF